This TCR beta chain stems from a study of a mutant IDH1 vaccine in newly diagnosed glioma. In the study overall: Commencement of vaccination occurred 4-6 weeks following radiotherapy alone, or concurrently with temozolomide cycles. Prior therapy was radiotherapy, temozolomide, or both; most received both. The sex distribution of treated patients was 62.5% male and 37.5% female, with a mean age of 40.4 years.

There are 14 residues in the CDR3. The germline V gene has CDR1 SGHDN and CDR2 FVKESK. V shed 5 bases and J 0 bases; nucleotides not matched to a gene: 3. This clone appeared a few times. Its antigen is currently unknown. Notes on the study in general: Any relationship between pseudoprogression and changes in top peripheral T cell clonotypes seemed absent.

Clones were sequenced by immunoSEQ multiplex PCR, and TCRdb holds only the in-frame ones, with some missing. The sample has 50,000 to 70,000 clones, roughly four fifths seen once. Time point noted: week 35, safety follow-up. Vaccinated patients received 300 ug of mutant IDH1 20-mer peptide per dose, with topical imiquimod. Specimen: PBMCs, collected from a glioma patient whose treatment included an IDH1 peptide vaccine. V usage is TRBV14 and J usage is TRBJ1-1; 7 positions agree with TRBD1. The receptor's source is a man aged 45 to 65 with glioma. For the CDR3, the DNA is TGTGCCAGCAGCATGGGACAGATGAACACTGAAGCTTTCTTT. Its translation is CASSMGQMNTEAFF.